This TCR beta chain was observed in a study of T cells after yellow fever vaccination. Across the study: SMART-Seq v4 Ultra Low Input prepared the low-cell-number fractions.

Looked up from germline, CDR1 is SGHNT and CDR2 is YENEEA. V lost 0 bases and J lost 8, with 10 bases in between. The CDR3 sequence is 14 residues long. The TCR cDNA carried a universal primer site and UMIs from 5'RACE template switching. MiXCR was run by TCRdb on the 5' RACE reads, yielding one entry per CDR3 protein. The data hold fewer than 450,000 distinct CDR3 sequences, with roughly 4.3% observed a single time. This clonotype was seen many times. The chain employs TRBV11-3 and TRBJ2-2; D remains unclear. This clonotype originated in a man aged 18 to 29 who received the YFV17D yellow fever vaccine. The sequenced sample was PBMCs, obtained 5 days after the yellow fever booster vaccination. CDR3: CASSLDLASGELFF. The CDR3 region has the DNA TGTGCCAGCAGCTTAGATCTGGCGTCTGGGGAGCTGTTTTTT. The full variable domain, its missing parts supplied by reference TRBV11-3 and TRBJ2-2, is EAGVVQSPRYKIIEKKQPVAFWCNPISGHNTLYWYLQNLGQGPELLIRYENEEAVDDSQLPKDRFSAERLKGVDSTLKIQPAELGDSAVYLCASSLDLASGELFFGEGSRLTVL.